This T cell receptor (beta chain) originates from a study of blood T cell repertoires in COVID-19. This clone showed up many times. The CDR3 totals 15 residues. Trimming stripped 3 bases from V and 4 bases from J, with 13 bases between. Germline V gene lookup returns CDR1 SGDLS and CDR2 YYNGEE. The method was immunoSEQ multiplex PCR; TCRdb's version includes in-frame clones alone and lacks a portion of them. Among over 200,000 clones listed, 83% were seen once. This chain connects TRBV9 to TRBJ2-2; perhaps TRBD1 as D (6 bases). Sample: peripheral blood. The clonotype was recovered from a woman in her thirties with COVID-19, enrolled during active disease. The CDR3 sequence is CASSGSAGVTGELFF. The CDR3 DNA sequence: TGTGCCAGCAGCGGTAGTGCAGGGGTCACCGGGGAGCTGTTTTTT.